Described below is a single T cell receptor (beta chain) sequence and its context. Trimming removed 2 bases at V and 6 bases at J, with 16 bases between. Germline V gene data show CDR1 as SNHLY and CDR2 as FYNNEI. The CDR3 loop spans 15 amino acids. The data stem from a study of shared T cell receptors in the human thymus. Only in-frame clones appear in the TCRdb table, and some are missing; sequencing was by immunoSEQ multiplex PCR. Seen here are about 660,000 clones, 85% to 90% observed once, and the top ten hold about 0.01%. These data were likewise used in another study, on human thymus T cells.

The chain joins TRBV2 to TRBJ1-2; no clear D. The sequencing input was thymocytes. The receptor comes from a boy younger than two with a congenital heart defect. Written as DNA, the CDR3 is TGTGCCAGCAGTGAACCCGCGGGGTCGGAGGATGGCTACACCTTC. As protein: CASSEPAGSEDGYTF.